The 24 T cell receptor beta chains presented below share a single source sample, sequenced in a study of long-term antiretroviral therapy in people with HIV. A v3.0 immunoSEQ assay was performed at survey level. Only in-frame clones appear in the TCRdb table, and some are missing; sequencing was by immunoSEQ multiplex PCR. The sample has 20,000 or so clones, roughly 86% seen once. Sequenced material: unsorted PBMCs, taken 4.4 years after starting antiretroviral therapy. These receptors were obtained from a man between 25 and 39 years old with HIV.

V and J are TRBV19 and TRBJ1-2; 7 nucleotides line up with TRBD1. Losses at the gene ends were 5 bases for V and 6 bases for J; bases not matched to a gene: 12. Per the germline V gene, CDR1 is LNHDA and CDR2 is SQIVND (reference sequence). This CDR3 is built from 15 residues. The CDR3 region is CASSDRDRFLDGYTF. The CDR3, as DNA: TGTGCCAGTAGTGATCGGGACAGATTCCTGGATGGCTACACCTTC.

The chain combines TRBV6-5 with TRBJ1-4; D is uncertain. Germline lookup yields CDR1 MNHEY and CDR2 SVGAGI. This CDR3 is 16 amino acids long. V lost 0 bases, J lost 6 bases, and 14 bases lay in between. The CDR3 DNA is TGTGCCAGCAGTTACTCGATAGATGGTGTGGATGAAAAACTGTTTTTT. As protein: CASSYSIDGVDEKLFF.

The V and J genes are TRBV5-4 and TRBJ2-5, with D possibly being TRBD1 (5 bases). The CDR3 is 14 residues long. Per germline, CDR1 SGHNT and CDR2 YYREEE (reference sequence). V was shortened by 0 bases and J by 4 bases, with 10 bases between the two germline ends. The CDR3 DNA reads TGTGCCAGCAGCTTGGCAGGGCTCGGAGAGACCCAGTACTTC. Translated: CASSLAGLGETQYF.

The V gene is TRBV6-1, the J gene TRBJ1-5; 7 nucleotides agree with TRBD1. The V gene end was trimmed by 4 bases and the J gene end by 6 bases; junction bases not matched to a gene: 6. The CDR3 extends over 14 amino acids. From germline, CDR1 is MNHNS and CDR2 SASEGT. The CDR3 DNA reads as TGTGCCAGCAGTGTCCAGGGGGAAAGTCAGCCCCAGCATTTT. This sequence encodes CASSVQGESQPQHF.

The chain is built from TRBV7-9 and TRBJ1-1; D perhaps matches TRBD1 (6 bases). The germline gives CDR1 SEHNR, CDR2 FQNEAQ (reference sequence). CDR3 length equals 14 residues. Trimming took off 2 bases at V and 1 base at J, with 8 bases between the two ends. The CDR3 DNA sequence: TGTGCCAGCAGCTTACAGGGGCAGAACACTGAAGCTTTCTTT. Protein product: CASSLQGQNTEAFF.

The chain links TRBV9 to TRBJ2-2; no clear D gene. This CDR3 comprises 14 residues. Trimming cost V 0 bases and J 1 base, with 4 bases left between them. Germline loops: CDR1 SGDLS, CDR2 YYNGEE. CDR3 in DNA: TGTGCCAGCAGCGTAGTTGAGAACACCGGGGAGCTGTTTTTT. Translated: CASSVVENTGELFF.

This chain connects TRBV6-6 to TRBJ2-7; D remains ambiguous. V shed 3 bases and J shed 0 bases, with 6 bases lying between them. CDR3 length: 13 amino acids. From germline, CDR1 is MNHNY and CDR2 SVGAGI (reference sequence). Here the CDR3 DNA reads TGTGCCAGCAGTTATTCTCCCTCCTACGAGCAGTACTTC. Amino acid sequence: CASSYSPSYEQYF.

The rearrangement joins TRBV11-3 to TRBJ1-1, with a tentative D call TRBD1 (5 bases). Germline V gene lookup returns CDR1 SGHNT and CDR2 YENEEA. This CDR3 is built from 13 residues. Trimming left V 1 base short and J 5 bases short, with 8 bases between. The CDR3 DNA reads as TGTGCCAGCAGCTTAGCAGGGAAGACTGAAGCTTTCTTT. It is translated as CASSLAGKTEAFF.

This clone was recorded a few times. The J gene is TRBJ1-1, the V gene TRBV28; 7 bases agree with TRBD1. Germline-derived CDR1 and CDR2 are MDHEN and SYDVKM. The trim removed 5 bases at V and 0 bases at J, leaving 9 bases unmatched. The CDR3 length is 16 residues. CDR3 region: CASSTDRETLNTEAFF. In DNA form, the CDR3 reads TGTGCCAGCAGTACCGACAGGGAGACATTGAACACTGAAGCTTTCTTT.

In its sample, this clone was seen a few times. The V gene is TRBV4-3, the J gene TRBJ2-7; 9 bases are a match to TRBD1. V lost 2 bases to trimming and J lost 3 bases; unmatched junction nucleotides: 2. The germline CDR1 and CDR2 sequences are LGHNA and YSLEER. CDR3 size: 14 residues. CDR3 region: CASSQRTGDYEQYF. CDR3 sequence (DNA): TGCGCCAGCAGCCAAAGGACAGGGGACTACGAGCAGTACTTC.

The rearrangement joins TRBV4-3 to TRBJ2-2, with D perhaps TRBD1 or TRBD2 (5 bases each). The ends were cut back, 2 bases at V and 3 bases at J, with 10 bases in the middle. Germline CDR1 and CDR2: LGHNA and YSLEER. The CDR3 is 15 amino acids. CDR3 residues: CASSQRGTDTGELFF. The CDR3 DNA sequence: TGCGCCAGCAGCCAAAGAGGGACGGACACCGGGGAGCTGTTTTTT.

CDR3 sequence: CASSSRLKQGNEQFF. The CDR3 DNA sequence: TGCGCCAGCAGCTCCCGCCTAAAACAGGGAAATGAGCAGTTCTTC. The chain combines TRBV5-1 with TRBJ2-1, with D perhaps matching TRBD1 (6 bases). CDR3 size: 15 residues. V shed 3 bases and J shed 7 bases, with 17 bases lying between them. CDR1 and CDR2 (germline): SGHRS, YFSETQ.

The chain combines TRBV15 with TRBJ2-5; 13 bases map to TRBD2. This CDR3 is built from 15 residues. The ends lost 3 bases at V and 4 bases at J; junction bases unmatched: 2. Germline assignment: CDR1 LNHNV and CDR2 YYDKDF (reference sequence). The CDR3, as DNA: TGTGCCACCAGCAGGACTAGCGGGGGGCGAGAGACCCAGTACTTC. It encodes CATSRTSGGRETQYF.

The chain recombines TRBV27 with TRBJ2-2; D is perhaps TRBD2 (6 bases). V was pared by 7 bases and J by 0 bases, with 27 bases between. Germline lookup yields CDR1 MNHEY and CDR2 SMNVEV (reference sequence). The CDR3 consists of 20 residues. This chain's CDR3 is CASTTFRGRDSDPNTGELFF. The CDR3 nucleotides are TGTGCCAGCACCACCTTCCGGGGACGGGACTCCGACCCGAACACCGGGGAGCTGTTTTTT.

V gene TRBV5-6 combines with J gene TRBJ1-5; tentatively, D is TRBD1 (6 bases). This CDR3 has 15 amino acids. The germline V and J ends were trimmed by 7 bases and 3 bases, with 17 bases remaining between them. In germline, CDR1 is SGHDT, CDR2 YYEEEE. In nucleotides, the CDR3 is TGTGCCAGCGGTCGATTGGGGACATCCAATCAGCCCCAGCATTTT. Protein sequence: CASGRLGTSNQPQHF.

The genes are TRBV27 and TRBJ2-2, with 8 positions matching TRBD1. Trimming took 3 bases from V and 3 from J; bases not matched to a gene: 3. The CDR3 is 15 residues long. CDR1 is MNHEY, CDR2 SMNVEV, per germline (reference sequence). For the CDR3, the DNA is TGTGCCAGCAGTTTGGCAGGGGGCCACACCGGGGAGCTGTTTTTT. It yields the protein CASSLAGGHTGELFF.

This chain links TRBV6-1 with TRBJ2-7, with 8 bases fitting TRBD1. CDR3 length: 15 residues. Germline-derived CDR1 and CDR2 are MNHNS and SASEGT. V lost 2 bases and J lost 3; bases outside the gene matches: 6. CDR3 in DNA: TGTGCCAGCAGTGAACAGGGGACAGGTAGCTACGAGCAGTACTTC. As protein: CASSEQGTGSYEQYF.

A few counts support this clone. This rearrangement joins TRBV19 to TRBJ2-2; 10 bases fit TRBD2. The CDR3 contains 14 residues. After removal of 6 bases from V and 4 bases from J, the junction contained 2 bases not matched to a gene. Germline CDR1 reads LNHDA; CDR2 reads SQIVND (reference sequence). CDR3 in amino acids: CASRASGGTGELFF. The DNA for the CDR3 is TGTGCCAGTAGGGCTAGCGGGGGCACCGGGGAGCTGTTTTTT.

CDR3 in amino acids: CASSYGGRSTEAFF. The CDR3 DNA follows: TGTGCCAGCAGTTACGGTGGTCGAAGCACTGAAGCTTTCTTT. This rearrangement joins TRBV6-5 to TRBJ1-1; D gene uncertain. This CDR3 comprises 14 residues. The germline V gene encodes CDR1 MNHEY and CDR2 SVGAGI. V gave up 2 bases and J gave up 4 bases, with 11 bases separating them.

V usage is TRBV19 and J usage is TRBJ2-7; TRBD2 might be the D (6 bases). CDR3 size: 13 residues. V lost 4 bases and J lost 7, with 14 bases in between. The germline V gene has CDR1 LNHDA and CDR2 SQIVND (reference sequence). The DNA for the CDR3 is TGTGCCAGTAGTACCCAGACAGCGGGTGAGCAGTACTTC. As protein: CASSTQTAGEQYF. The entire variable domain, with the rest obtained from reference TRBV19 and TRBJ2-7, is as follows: DGGITQSPKYLFRKEGQNVTLSCEQNLNHDAMYWYRQDPGQGLRLIYYSQIVNDFQKGDIAEGYSVSREKKESFPLTVTSAQKNPTAFYLCASSTQTAGEQYFGPGTRLTVT.

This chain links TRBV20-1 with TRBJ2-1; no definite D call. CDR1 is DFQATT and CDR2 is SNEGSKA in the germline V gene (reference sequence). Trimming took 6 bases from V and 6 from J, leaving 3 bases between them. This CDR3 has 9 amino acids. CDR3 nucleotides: TGCAGTGCCGGCAATGAGCAGTTCTTC. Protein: CSAGNEQFF.

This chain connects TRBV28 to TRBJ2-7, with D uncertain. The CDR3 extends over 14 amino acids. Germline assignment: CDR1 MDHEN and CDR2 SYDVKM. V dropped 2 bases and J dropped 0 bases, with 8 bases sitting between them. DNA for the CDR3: TGTGCCAGCAGTTTAAGTCTTCCCTCCTACGAGCAGTACTTC. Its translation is CASSLSLPSYEQYF.

The CDR3 sequence is CASSVTESFSYTF. In nucleotides, the CDR3 is TGTGCCAGCAGCGTGACTGAATCTTTTAGCTACACCTTC. The chain couples TRBV9 to TRBJ1-2; D gene uncertain. V was trimmed by 2 bases and J by 9 bases, leaving 14 bases between them. Germline CDR1 is SGDLS and CDR2 is YYNGEE. The CDR3 has 13 amino acids.

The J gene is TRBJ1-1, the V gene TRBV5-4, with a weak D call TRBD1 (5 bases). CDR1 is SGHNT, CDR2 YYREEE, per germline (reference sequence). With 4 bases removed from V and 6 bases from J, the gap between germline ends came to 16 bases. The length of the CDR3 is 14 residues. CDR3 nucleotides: TGTGCCAGCAGCCTGATGGCAGGGCCCCCTGAAGCTTTCTTT. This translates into CASSLMAGPPEAFF.